One sample yielded the 21 T cell receptor beta chains listed below, sequenced in a study of blood T cells in healthy people across ages (dated by TCRdb to about 2015). The protocol used for the library was 5' RACE. These reads were obtained on an Illumina HiSeq 2500. A second roughly 6 to 12 cycle PCR used a sample-barcoded 5' primer and a J-beta primer mix. Using fastp at Q25 and MiXCR, TCRdb reprocessed the public reads and kept productive beta chains. Under each unique CDR3 protein, matching rows form one entry showing the most common genes and DNA. For this sample the table gives just over 800,000 distinct CDR3 sequences, of which 62% were detected only once. Jointly, the top ten make up approximately 30% of the sample. Sequences were obtained from blood. The receptor source for this set is a man aged 25 to 45 in good health.

This clonotype was found a few times. This chain joins TRBV20-1 and TRBJ2-7, with TRBD1 matching 10 bases. Germline loops: CDR1 DFQATT, CDR2 SNEGSKA (reference sequence). The trim removed 4 bases at V and 3 bases at J, leaving 9 bases unmatched. CDR3 length: 15 residues. In nucleotides, the CDR3 is TGCAGTGCTATAACGGGACAGGGGAGTATCTACGAGCAGTACTTC. It codes for CSAITGQGSIYEQYF.

The CDR3 coding sequence is TGTGCCAGCAAAGCCCAGACAGTGCCATCCTACGAGCAGTACTTC. Protein sequence: CASKAQTVPSYEQYF. V is TRBV21-1 and J is TRBJ2-7; the table's D call TRBD1 went unverified against the DNA. TRBV21-1 is flagged as a pseudogene. This CDR3 spans 15 amino acids.

Only one count was recorded for this clonotype. At one boundary the junction diverges from the germline segment, which might be a read error. The V gene is TRBV7-8, the J gene TRBJ2-4; the match to TRBD1 covers 9 bases. This CDR3 contains 16 residues. The germline V gene encodes CDR1 SGHVS and CDR2 FQNEAQ. The CDR3 region is CANSVATGGLLGEQYF. In DNA, the CDR3 is TGTGCCAACAGCGTCGCCACAGGGGGCTTGTTGGGAGAGCAGTACTTC. The full variable domain, completed using reference TRBV7-8 and TRBJ2-4, is GAGVSQSPRYKVAKRGQDVALRCDPISGHVSLFWYQQALGQGPEFLTYFQNEAQLDKSGLPSDRFFAERPEGSVSTLKIQRTQQEDSAVYLCANSVATGGLLGEQYFGAGTRLSVL.

The V and J genes are TRBV7-2 and TRBJ2-1, with 9 bases matching TRBD2. The J call may be wrong; the DNA end is better matched by TRBJ2-7. This CDR3 comprises 19 residues. Germline V CDR1 and CDR2: SGHTA, FQGNSA. This CDR3 is CASSFGAGGLSSSYNEQYF. For the CDR3, the DNA is TGTGCCAGCAGCTTTGGGGCGGGGGGGCTTTCGAGCTCCTACAATGAGCAGTACTTC.

In its sample, this clonotype was seen once. The chain joins TRBV24-1 to TRBJ2-7, with a tentative D call TRBD1 (5 bases). V lost 9 bases and J lost 7, with 18 bases in between. Germline V gene data show CDR1 as KGHDR and CDR2 as SFDVKD. This CDR3 region has 13 residues. CDR3 sequence reads: CATQDRAGHEQYF. In DNA form, the CDR3 reads TGTGCCACCCAGGACCGTGCAGGGCATGAGCAGTACTTC.

The chain links TRBV29-1 to TRBJ2-1; D gene ambiguous. The J call may be incorrect, as the DNA end agrees better with TRBJ2-7. The CDR3 loop spans 15 amino acids. Germline lookup yields CDR1 SQVTM and CDR2 ANQGSEA. In nucleotides, the CDR3 is TGCAGCGTTAAAATAACCCAGAGCTCCTACAATGAGCAGTACTTC. Protein: CSVKITQSSYNEQYF.

V is TRBV30 and J is TRBJ2-7; 7 bases align to TRBD2. CDR1 and CDR2 from the germline V gene are GTSNPN and SVGIG (reference sequence). The CDR3 is made up of 15 amino acids. V shed 1 base and J 4 bases; nucleotides not matched to a gene: 10. The CDR3 region is CAWSGLRGIEYEQYF. Here the CDR3 DNA reads TGTGCCTGGAGTGGGTTGCGGGGGATCGAATACGAGCAGTACTTC.

The chain joins TRBV6-1 to TRBJ2-1; D remains unclear. This CDR3 has 12 residues. Trimming stripped 6 bases from V and 7 bases from J, with 10 bases between. The germline CDR1 and CDR2 sequences are MNHNS and SASEGT. CDR3 DNA: TGTGCCAGCAGACTGTCATGGAATGAGCAGTTCTTC. Amino acids: CASRLSWNEQFF.

As for this clonotype: One end of the junction varies from germline; a read error may be responsible. This sequence joins TRBV9 and TRBJ2-1, with D tentatively TRBD1 (6 bases). The V gene's germline CDR1 is SGDLS and CDR2 YYNGEE. The CDR3 spans 13 residues. In DNA form, the CDR3 reads TGTGTCAGCAGCTCCATAGGGGGTTGGGAGCAGTTCTTC. Protein product: CVSSSIGGWEQFF.

This clonotype appeared a few times. V gene TRBV27 combines with J gene TRBJ2-3; TRBD1 might be the D (7 bases). Trimming removed 6 bases at V and 2 bases at J, with 15 bases between. CDR1 and CDR2 from the germline V gene are MNHEY and SMNVEV (reference sequence). This CDR3 has 15 residues. This CDR3 reads CASSPQGGVTDTQYF. CDR3 in DNA: TGTGCCAGCAGCCCCCAGGGGGGTGTCACAGATACGCAGTATTTT.

The chain combines TRBV25-1 with TRBJ2-3, with D unresolved. The germline V gene encodes CDR1 MGHDK and CDR2 SYGVNS. V was shortened by 3 bases and J by 7 bases, with 2 bases between the two germline ends. The CDR3 loop spans 10 amino acids. The CDR3 spells CASSDYTQYF. The DNA for the CDR3 is TGTGCCAGCAGTGATTATACGCAGTATTTT. Drawing the rest from reference TRBV25-1 and TRBJ2-3, the complete variable domain is EADIYQTPRYLVIGTGKKITLECSQTMGHDKMYWYQQDPGMELHLIHYSYGVNSTEKGDLSSESTVSRIRTEHFPLTLESARPSHTSQYLCASSDYTQYFGPGTRLTVL.

This chain joins TRBV6-5 and TRBJ2-3, with 12 nucleotides matching TRBD2. There are 15 residues in the CDR3. J lost 4 bases, V lost 6 bases, and 5 bases had no gene match. Germline CDR1 reads MNHEY; CDR2 reads SVGAGI. The CDR3 loop reads CASRLAGGHPDTQYF. CDR3 in DNA: TGTGCCAGCAGACTAGCGGGGGGCCATCCAGATACGCAGTATTTT.

The gene calls are TRBV28 and TRBJ1-1; 10 bases agree with TRBD1. J gave up 0 bases and V 2 bases, and 6 bases lay outside the gene matches. Germline values: CDR1 MDHEN, CDR2 SYDVKM. The length of the CDR3 is 17 residues. The CDR3 DNA is TGTGCCAGCAGTTTAGTGGGACAGGGGTTCGTGAACACTGAAGCTTTCTTT. Translation gives CASSLVGQGFVNTEAFF.

In the case of this clonotype: Germline and junction disagree at one end, which may indicate a read error. V gene TRBV7-7 combines with J gene TRBJ2-4; possible D gene TRBD2, 6 bases. TRBJ2-5 matches the DNA end more closely, so the J call is doubtful. Germline V CDR1 and CDR2: SSHAT, FNYEAQ (reference sequence). CDR3 length: 14 residues. DNA for the CDR3: TGTGCTAGCAGCCATCAGGTCGGGGGAGAGACCCAGTACTTC. Residues: CASSHQVGGETQYF.

This chain joins TRBV6-2 or TRBV6-3 and TRBJ2-1, with TRBD1 matching over 9 bases. From germline, CDR1 is MNHEY and CDR2 SVGEGT. The CDR3 has 17 residues. The V gene end was trimmed by 7 bases and the J gene end by 4 bases; junction bases not matched to a gene: 14. CDR3 nucleotide sequence: TGTGCCAGCACTTTAAAACCCTACAGGGGGCTATACAATGAGCAGTTCTTC. This translates into CASTLKPYRGLYNEQFF.

This clonotype has more than one count but fewer than ten. J is TRBJ2-6 and V is TRBV7-3, with a weak D call TRBD1 (5 bases). V was trimmed by 8 bases and J by 1 base, leaving 6 bases between them. This CDR3 region has 13 residues. The germline V gene has CDR1 SGHTA and CDR2 FQGTGA. Here the CDR3 reads CASQGSGANVLTF. CDR3 nucleotides: TGTGCCAGCCAGGGTTCTGGGGCCAACGTCCTGACTTTC.

The chain is built from TRBV7-2 and TRBJ2-4; D gene uncertain. The DNA end is a closer match to TRBJ2-5, so the J assignment may be wrong. Germline V gene lookup returns CDR1 SGHTA and CDR2 FQGNSA. The CDR3 has 14 amino acids. CDR3 in amino acids: CASSFLAMQETQYF. The DNA of the CDR3 is TGTGCCAGCAGCTTCCTCGCGATGCAAGAGACCCAGTACTTC.

The chain links TRBV27 to TRBJ2-3, with D tentatively TRBD2 (5 bases). The V and J ends lost 5 bases and 2 bases respectively, with 17 bases between them. The CDR3 has 16 residues. CDR1 MNHEY and CDR2 SMNVEV come from the germline V gene (reference sequence). The CDR3 DNA reads as TGTGCCAGCAGTCCCCCGGAGGACCCACTCACAGATACGCAGTATTTT. It is translated as CASSPPEDPLTDTQYF.

In this sample, this clonotype turned up a few times. This chain links TRBV12-3 or TRBV12-4 with TRBJ2-7; TRBD1 matches 8 bases. The CDR3 has 15 amino acids. J lost 3 bases, V lost 1 base, and 5 bases had no gene match. CDR3 nucleotide sequence: TGTGCCAGCAGTTTAGGCCAGGGGGCGAACTACGAGCAGTACTTC. Protein product: CASSLGQGANYEQYF.

This clonotype was seen a few times. V is TRBV29-1 and J is TRBJ2-7; D might be TRBD1 (6 bases). V lost 3 bases, J lost 3 bases, and 12 bases lay in between. The germline V gene has CDR1 SQVTM and CDR2 ANQGSEA. This CDR3 comprises 13 residues. CDR3 coding DNA: TGCAGCGTTGATGTGCGAGGGGGCTACGAGCAGTACTTC. Its translation: CSVDVRGGYEQYF.

The J gene is TRBJ1-5, the V gene TRBV2; D is unresolved. The V end was cut by 3 bases, the J end by 2 bases, with 5 bases between. This CDR3 has 13 amino acids. Looked up from germline, CDR1 is SNHLY and CDR2 is FYNNEI. Here the CDR3 DNA reads TGTGCCAGCAGTGACCAGGGCAATCAGCCCCAGCATTTT. Protein sequence: CASSDQGNQPQHF.